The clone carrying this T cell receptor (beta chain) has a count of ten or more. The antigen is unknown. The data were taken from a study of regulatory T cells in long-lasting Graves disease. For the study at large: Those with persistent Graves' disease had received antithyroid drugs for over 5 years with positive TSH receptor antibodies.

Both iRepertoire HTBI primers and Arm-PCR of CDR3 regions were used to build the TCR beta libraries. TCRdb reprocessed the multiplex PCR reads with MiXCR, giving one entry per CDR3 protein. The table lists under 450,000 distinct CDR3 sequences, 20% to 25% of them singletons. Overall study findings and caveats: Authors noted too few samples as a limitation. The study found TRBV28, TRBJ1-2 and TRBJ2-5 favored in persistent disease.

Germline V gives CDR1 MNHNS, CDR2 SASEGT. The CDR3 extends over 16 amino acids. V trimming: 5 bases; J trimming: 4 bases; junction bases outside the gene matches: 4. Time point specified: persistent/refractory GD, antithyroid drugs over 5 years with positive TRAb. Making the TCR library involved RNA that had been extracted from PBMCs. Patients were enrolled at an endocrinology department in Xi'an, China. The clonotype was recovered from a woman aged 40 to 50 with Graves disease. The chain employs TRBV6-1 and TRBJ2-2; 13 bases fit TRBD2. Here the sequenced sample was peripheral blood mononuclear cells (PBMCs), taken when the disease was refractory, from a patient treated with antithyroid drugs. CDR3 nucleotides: TGTGCCAGCAGTAGACTAGCGGGAGGATCCACCGGGGAGCTGTTTTTT. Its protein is CASSRLAGGSTGELFF.